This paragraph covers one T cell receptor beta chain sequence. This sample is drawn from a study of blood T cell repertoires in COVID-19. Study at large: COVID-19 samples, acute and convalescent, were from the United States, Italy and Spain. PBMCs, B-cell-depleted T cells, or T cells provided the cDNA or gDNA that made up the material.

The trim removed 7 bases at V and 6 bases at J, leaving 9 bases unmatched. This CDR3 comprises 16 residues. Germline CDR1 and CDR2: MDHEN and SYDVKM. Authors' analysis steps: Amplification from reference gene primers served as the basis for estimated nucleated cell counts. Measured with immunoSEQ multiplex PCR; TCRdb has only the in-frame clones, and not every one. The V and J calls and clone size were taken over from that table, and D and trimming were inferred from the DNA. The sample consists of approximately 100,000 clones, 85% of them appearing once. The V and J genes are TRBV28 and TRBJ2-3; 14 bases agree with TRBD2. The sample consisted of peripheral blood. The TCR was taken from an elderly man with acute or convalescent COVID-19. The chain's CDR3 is CASNKGTSGSPDTQYF. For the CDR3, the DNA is TGTGCCAGCAACAAAGGGACTAGCGGGAGCCCCGATACGCAGTATTTT.